The rows below give T cell receptor beta chains drawn from one sample of a study of blood T cells in healthy people across ages. TCRdb reanalysed the 5' RACE reads using MiXCR and keeps one entry per CDR3 protein. Among roughly 2 million distinct CDR3 sequences listed, around 50% were seen once. Sequenced sample: blood. The receptors derive from a woman aged 40 to 49 in good health. Both conserved end residues are part of each CDR3. A D gene is named only where the DNA matches it firmly. Some rows have no size entry. The others give once, few or many, or a class for an expanded clone.

V gene	J gene	clone size	D gene	CDR3 protein	CDR3 DNA
TRBV7-2	TRBJ2-4	few	TRBD1	CASSPGTGIQYF	TGTGCCAGCAGCCCCGGGACAGGCATTCAGTACTTC
TRBV10-3	TRBJ2-3	.	TRBD2	CAISESSTGRADTQYF	TGTGCCATCAGTGAGTCATCGACGGGGAGGGCAGATACGCAGTATTTT
TRBV6-1	TRBJ2-5	.	TRBD1	CASSAGTATIQETQYF	TGTGCCAGCAGTGCTGGGACAGCAACCATCCAAGAGACCCAGTACTTC
TRBV10-3	TRBJ2-5	few	.	CAISAAGQETQYF	TGTGCCATCAGTGCTGCAGGGCAAGAGACCCAGTACTTC
TRBV4-3	TRBJ2-1	.	TRBD1	CASSQDIQGASYNEQFF	TGCGCCAGCAGCCAAGACATACAGGGGGCATCCTACAATGAGCAGTTCTTC
TRBV5-5	TRBJ2-1	.	TRBD1	CASSSGDRDRSNEQFF	TGTGCCAGCAGCTCCGGAGACAGGGATAGAAGCAATGAGCAGTTCTTC
TRBV28	TRBJ1-2	.	TRBD1	CASSLTGGAIYGYTF	TGTGCCAGCAGTTTAACAGGGGGCGCCATCTATGGCTACACCTTC
TRBV27	TRBJ1-2	.	.	CASSKGDGYTF	TGTGCCAGCTCAAAAGGGGATGGCTACACCTTC
TRBV28	TRBJ1-4	few	.	CASTQGWGEKLFF	TGTGCCAGCACCCAGGGTTGGGGTGAAAAACTGTTTTTT
TRBV14	TRBJ1-2	.	TRBD1	CASSHQERQGRNYGYTF	TGTGCCAGCAGCCACCAGGAAAGACAGGGGCGGAATTATGGCTACACCTTC
TRBV7-9	TRBJ1-2	.	.	CASSQWVGANYGYTF	TGTGCCAGCAGCCAGTGGGTTGGAGCTAACTATGGCTACACCTTC